This entry describes one TCR beta chain. The antigen remains unidentified. This CDR3 comprises 14 residues. From germline, CDR1 is MNHEY and CDR2 SMNVEV (reference sequence). The V end was cut by 4 bases, the J end by 13 bases, with 22 bases between. This sample is drawn from a study of shared clonotypes between healthy human individuals. Whole-study context: A donor's plate count was three for CD4 naive and three for CD4 memory; CD8 naive had two and CD8 memory one.

The donor cohort consisted entirely of Caucasian adults residing in Nashville, Tennessee. Both subsets, CD45RA+ naive and CD45RA-negative memory, were split from the CD4+ cells. General study findings and limits: What naive subsets generally showed was a larger estimated richness than memory subsets showed.

Produced via immunoSEQ multiplex PCR; TCRdb's table is partial and in-frame only. The data show some 1.5 million clones, 95% to 99% seen once. The TCR was taken from a man aged 30-40 years in good health. V and J are TRBV27 and TRBJ1-2; possible D gene TRBD1, 6 bases. Sample: naive CD4+ T cells sorted from blood. Subset described: CD45RA+ positively selected. CDR3 in DNA: TGTGCCAGCAGTTCAAAGGGGGACACTCTTGACGGCACCTTC. Encoded protein: CASSSKGDTLDGTF.